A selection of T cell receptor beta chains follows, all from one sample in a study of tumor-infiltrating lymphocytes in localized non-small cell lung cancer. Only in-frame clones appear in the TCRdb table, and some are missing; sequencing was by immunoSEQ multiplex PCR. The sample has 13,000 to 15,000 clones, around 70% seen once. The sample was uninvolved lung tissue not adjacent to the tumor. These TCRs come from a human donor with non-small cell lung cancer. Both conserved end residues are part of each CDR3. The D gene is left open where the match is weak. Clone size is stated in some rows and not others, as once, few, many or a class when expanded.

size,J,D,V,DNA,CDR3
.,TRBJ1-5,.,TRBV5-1,TGCGCCAGCAGCTTGGGCAGCGGCAATCAGCCCCAGCATTTT,CASSLGSGNQPQHF
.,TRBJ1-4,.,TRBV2,TGTGCCAGCAGTCCCGCAGGTGGGACTAATGAAAAACTGTTTTTT,CASSPAGGTNEKLFF
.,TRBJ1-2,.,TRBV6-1,TGTGCCAGCAGTGAGTGGGGCTACACCTTC,CASSEWGYTF
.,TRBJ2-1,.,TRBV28,TGTGCCAGCAGTTTAATTAACGGACCTTACAATGAGCAGTTCTTC,CASSLINGPYNEQFF
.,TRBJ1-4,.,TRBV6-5,TGTGCCAGCAGTTACAGTCCAACTAATGAAAAACTGTTTTTT,CASSYSPTNEKLFF
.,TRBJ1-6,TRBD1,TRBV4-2,TGTGCCAGCAGCCAAGATACGGGACAGGGGAATTCACCCCTCCACTTT,CASSQDTGQGNSPLHF
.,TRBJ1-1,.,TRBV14,TGTGCCAGCAGCCAAGCCTCATCGCGGAGCACTGAAGCTTTCTTT,CASSQASSRSTEAFF
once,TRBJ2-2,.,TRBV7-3,TGTGCCAGCAGCACCCCCTCGGGGGCCGCGATGACCGGGGAGCTGTTTTTT,CASSTPSGAAMTGELFF
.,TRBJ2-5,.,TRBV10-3,TGTGCCATCAAGCGGGACAGTGGGAAAGAGACCCAGTACTTC,CAIKRDSGKETQYF
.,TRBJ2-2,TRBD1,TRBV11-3,TGTGCCAGCAGCTCGCCCCCGGGACAGGGGCCGAACACCGGGGAGCTGTTTTTT,CASSSPPGQGPNTGELFF
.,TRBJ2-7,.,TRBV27,TGTGCCAGCAGTGATCCCGGGACTCTCTACGAGCAGTACTTC,CASSDPGTLYEQYF
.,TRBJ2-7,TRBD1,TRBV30,TGTGCCTGGGGACAGGGGTCCTACGAGCAGTACTTC,CAWGQGSYEQYF
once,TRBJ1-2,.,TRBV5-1,TGCGCCAGCAGCTTGACCGCAGGGTCGGATGGCTACACCTTC,CASSLTAGSDGYTF
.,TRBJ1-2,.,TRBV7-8,TGTGCCAGCAGCCCGAACGGGGGCGGCTATGGCTACACCTTC,CASSPNGGGYGYTF
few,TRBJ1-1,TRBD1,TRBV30,TGTGCCTGGAGCAGGGGGATCATGAACACTGAAGCTTTCTTT,CAWSRGIMNTEAFF
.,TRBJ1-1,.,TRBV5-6,TGTGCCAGCAGCACCTTACCTAACACTGAAGCTTTCTTT,CASSTLPNTEAFF
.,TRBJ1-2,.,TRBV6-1,TGTGCCAGCAACCCCTCGGGGTTCAACAGTGGCTACACCTTC,CASNPSGFNSGYTF
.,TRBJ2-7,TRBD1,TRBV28,TGTGCCAGCAGAGATGGACAGGCTGTCCACGAGCAGTACTTC,CASRDGQAVHEQYF
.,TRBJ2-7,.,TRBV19,TGTGCCAGTAGTATAGTAGGGCGGACAGTCAACTACGAGCAGTACTTC,CASSIVGRTVNYEQYF
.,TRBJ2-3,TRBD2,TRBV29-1,TGCAGCGTCCGGGCGGGAGGAGATACGCAGTATTTT,CSVRAGGDTQYF
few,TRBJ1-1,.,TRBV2,TGTGCCAGCAGACGGCCGGGTGGGGGCACTGAAGCTTTCTTT,CASRRPGGGTEAFF
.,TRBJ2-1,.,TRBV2,TGTGCCAGCAAGACAGACTACAATGAGCAGTTCTTC,CASKTDYNEQFF
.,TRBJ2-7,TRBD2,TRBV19,TGTGCCAGTAGTATTGGCGGGAGCTCCTACGAGCAGTACTTC,CASSIGGSSYEQYF
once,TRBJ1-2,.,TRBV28,TGTGCCAGCAGTTATGGGGGTTTTGGTTATGGCTACACCTTC,CASSYGGFGYGYTF
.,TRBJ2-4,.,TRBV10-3,TGTGCCATCAGTGACGCAGGGTTAGCCAAAAACATTCAGTACTTC,CAISDAGLAKNIQYF
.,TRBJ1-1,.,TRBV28,TGTGCCAGCAGTTTAGGGGGGCGATTGGGTGAAGCTTTCTTT,CASSLGGRLGEAFF
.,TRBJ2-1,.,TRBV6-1,TGTGCCAGCAGTGTAACGGGGCTCCACCCCCACAATGAGCAGTTCTTC,CASSVTGLHPHNEQFF
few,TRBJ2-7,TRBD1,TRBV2,TGTGCCAGCGTCCGGGACAGGGGCACCTACGAGCAGTACTTC,CASVRDRGTYEQYF
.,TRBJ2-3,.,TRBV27,TGTGCCAGCAGTCCCGGAGCAGGGGCGGATACGCAGTATTTT,CASSPGAGADTQYF
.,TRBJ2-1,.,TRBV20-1,TGCAGTGCTAGAGGACGTGTTGAGCAGTTCTTC,CSARGRVEQFF
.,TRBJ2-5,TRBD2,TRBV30,TGTGCCTGGACCTCAACTGGGACTACTTACCAACGAGAGACCCAGTACTTC,CAWTSTGTTYQRETQYF
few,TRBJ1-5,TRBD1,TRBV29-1,TGCAGCGTGAAGGGACAGGGGAATCAGCCCCAGCATTTT,CSVKGQGNQPQHF
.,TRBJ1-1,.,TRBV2,TGTGCCAGCAGTGAGGTCCCCGGGACTGAAGCTTTCTTT,CASSEVPGTEAFF
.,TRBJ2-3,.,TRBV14,TGTGCCAGCAGCCAAGGGGTGACTAGCACAGATACGCAGTATTTT,CASSQGVTSTDTQYF
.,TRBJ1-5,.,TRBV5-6,TGTGCCAGCAGCTTGATGACACGGCGCAATCAGCCCCAGCATTTT,CASSLMTRRNQPQHF
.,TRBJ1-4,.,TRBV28,TGTGCCAGCAGTGAGGACCCCCGCGGGCTGTTTTTT,CASSEDPRGLFF
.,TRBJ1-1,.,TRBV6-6,TGTGCCAGCAGTTACTCGGGTGTGAACACTGAAGCTTTCTTT,CASSYSGVNTEAFF
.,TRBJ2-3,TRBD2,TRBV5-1,TGCGCCAGCAGCTTGGAGGCTAGCGGTAGCACAGATACGCAGTATTTT,CASSLEASGSTDTQYF
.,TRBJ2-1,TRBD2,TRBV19,TGTGCCAGTAGTATCCTAGCGGGAGGTTCCTACAATGAGCAGTTCTTC,CASSILAGGSYNEQFF
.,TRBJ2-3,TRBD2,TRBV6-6,TGTGCCAGCAGTTTTAGCGGGGGAGATACGCAGTATTTT,CASSFSGGDTQYF
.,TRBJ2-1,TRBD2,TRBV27,TGTGCCAGCAGTTTATTCAAGGCGGGAGTTTCCTACAATGAGCAGTTCTTC,CASSLFKAGVSYNEQFF
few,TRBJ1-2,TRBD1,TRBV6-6,TGTGCCAGCAGTACAGGGGACCCTAACTATGGCTACACCTTC,CASSTGDPNYGYTF
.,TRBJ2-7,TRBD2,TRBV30,TGTGCCTGGACCCTGAGGGCTAGCGGGATTGGCTCCTACGAGCAGTACTTC,CAWTLRASGIGSYEQYF
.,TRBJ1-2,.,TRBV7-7,TGTGCTAGCAGCTTACCCACAGGGATTCGTGGGCGCGGCTACACCTTC,CASSLPTGIRGRGYTF
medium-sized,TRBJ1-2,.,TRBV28,TGTGCCAGCAGTCTCAGCGGGGGGCCTAACTATGGCTACACCTTC,CASSLSGGPNYGYTF
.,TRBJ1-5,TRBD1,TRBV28,TGTGCCAGCAGTTCGGGACAGGGGGCCGGGCAGCCCCAGCATTTT,CASSSGQGAGQPQHF
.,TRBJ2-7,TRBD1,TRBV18,TGTGCCAGCTCACCAGATAAGAGGACAGGGAACGAGCAGTACTTC,CASSPDKRTGNEQYF
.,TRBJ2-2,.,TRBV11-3,TGTGCCAGCAGCCCCCTTTCCACCGGGGAGCTGTTTTTT,CASSPLSTGELFF
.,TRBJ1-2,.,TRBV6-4,TGTGCCAGCGGGTATACGCACCGGGGGCCCCCTACAAACTATGGCTACACCTTC,CASGYTHRGPPTNYGYTF
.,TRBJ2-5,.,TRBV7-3,TGTGCCAGCAGTTTGGGACTGTCGTACCAAGAGACCCAGTACTTC,CASSLGLSYQETQYF
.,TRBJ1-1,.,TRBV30,TGTGCCTGGAGGGTGGAGGAACACAACACTGAAGCTTTCTTT,CAWRVEEHNTEAFF
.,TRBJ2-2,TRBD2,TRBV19,TGTGCCAGTAGTAAAGGGAGGGCCACCACCGGGGAGCTGTTTTTT,CASSKGRATTGELFF
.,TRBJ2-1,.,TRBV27,TGTGCCAGCAGTCCTACCAACAGGGGAGGTGAGCAGTTCTTC,CASSPTNRGGEQFF
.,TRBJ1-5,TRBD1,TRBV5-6,TGTGCCAGCAGCACTTACCGGGACAGGGCTAGTCAGCCCCAGCATTTT,CASSTYRDRASQPQHF
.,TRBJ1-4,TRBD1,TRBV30,TGTGCCTGGAAGCGGGGACAGGGTGCTCGTAATGAAAAACTGTTTTTT,CAWKRGQGARNEKLFF